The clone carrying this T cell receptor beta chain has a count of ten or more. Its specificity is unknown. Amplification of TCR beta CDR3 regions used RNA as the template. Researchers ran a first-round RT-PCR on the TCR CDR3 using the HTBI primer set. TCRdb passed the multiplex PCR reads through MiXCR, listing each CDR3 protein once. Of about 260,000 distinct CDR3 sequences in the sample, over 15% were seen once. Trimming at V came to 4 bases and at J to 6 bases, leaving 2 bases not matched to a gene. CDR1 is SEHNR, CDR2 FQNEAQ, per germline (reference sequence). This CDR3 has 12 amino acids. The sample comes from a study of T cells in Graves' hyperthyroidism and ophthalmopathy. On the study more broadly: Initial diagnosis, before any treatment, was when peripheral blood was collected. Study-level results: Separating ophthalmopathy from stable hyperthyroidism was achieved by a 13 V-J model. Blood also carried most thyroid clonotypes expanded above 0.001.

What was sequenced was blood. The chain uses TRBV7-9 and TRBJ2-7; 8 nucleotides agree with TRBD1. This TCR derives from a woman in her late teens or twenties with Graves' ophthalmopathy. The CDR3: CASSSTGAEQYF. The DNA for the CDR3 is TGTGCCAGCAGCTCGACAGGGGCCGAGCAGTACTTC.